This T cell receptor beta chain was captured by sequencing in a study of blood T cell repertoires in COVID-19. Study background: The samples span acute and convalescent COVID-19 from the United States, Italy and Spain.

Germline V gene data show CDR1 as SGHRS and CDR2 as YFSETQ. Trimming left V 3 bases short and J 14 bases short, with 19 bases between. The CDR3 has 13 residues. Followed over time, Seattle patients had been enrolled while infection was active. There are a few counts of this clone. The authors' processing: Amplification with reference gene primers provided the estimates of nucleated cell counts. Some clones are missing from TCRdb's copy, which holds only in-frame ones; the method was immunoSEQ multiplex PCR. V and J calls and clone size are as listed in that table; D and trimming were resolved from the DNA. Of 250,000 to 350,000 clones detected, about 88% appear once; the ten largest clones hold roughly 1.5%.

The V call is TRBV5-1, the J call TRBJ2-3, with D maybe TRBD2 (5 bases). Sequencing input: peripheral blood. The source of this sequence is a human donor with COVID-19, enrolled during active disease. The donor label of this sample is uncertain. CDR3 DNA: TGCGCCAGCAGCTACTCCGGGGAGCCGGCCCGGTATTTT. As protein: CASSYSGEPARYF.